Listed here is a single TCR beta chain. Deletions cut 7 bases from V and 7 bases from J, with 13 bases between. The CDR3 runs to 12 residues. Germline V gives CDR1 MDHEN, CDR2 SYDVKM. The sample originates from a study of blood T cell repertoires in COVID-19. Sequenced by immunoSEQ multiplex PCR; TCRdb stores in-frame clones only, minus some. The table has over 120,000 clones, 75% to 80% seen once. The rearrangement links TRBV28 to TRBJ1-2; possibly TRBD1 for D (6 bases). The TCR comes from a woman in her 50s with active or convalescent COVID-19. Sequenced material: peripheral blood. Here the CDR3 reads CASITTGFGYTF. CDR3 in DNA: TGTGCCAGCATCACAACAGGGTTTGGCTACACCTTC.